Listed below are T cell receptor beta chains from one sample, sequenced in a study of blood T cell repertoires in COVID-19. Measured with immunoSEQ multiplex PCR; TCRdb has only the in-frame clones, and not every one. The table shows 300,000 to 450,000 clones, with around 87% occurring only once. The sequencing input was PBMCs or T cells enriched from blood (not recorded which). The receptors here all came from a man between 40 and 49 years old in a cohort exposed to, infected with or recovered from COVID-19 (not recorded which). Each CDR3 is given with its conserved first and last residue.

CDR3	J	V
CASSPDRLLGSGYTF	TRBJ1-2	TRBV18
CASSERTSGGELFF	TRBJ2-2	TRBV2
CASGLVVSGRGEYYEQYF	TRBJ2-7	TRBV12-5
CASSPRGSYEQYF	TRBJ2-7	TRBV7-9
CASSGAGHQPQHF	TRBJ1-5	TRBV28
CASSTGLRSGNEKLFF	TRBJ1-4	TRBV11-1
CASSFLSGHEQYF	TRBJ2-7	TRBV27
CASSPRDRYSEQYF	TRBJ2-7	TRBV18
CASSIVGTGLLQLSGANVLTF	TRBJ2-6	TRBV19
CASSWDRANYGYTF	TRBJ1-2	TRBV5-1
CASSPEGGPSYEQYF	TRBJ2-7	TRBV11-2